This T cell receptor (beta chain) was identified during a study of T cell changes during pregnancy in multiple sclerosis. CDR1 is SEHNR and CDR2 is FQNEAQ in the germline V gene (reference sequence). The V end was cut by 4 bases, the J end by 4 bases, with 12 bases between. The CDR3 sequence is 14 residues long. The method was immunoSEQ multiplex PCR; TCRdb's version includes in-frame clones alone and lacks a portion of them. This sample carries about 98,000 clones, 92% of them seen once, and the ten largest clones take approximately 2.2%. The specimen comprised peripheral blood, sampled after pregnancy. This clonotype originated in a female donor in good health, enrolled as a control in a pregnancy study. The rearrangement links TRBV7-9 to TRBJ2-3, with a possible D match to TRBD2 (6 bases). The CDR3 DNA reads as TGTGCCAGCAGCTCCAGACTAGATCCAGATACGCAGTATTTT. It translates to CASSSRLDPDTQYF. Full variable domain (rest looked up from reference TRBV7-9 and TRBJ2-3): DTGVSQNPRHKITKRGQNVTFRCDPISEHNRLYWYRQTLGQGPEFLTYFQNEAQLEKSRLLSDRFSAERPKGSFSTLEIQRTEQGDSAMYLCASSSRLDPDTQYFGPGTRLTVL.